The source of this T cell receptor beta chain is a study of blood T cell repertoires in COVID-19. Study at large: Sample material is recorded as cDNA or gDNA derived from T cells, B-cell-depleted T cells, or PBMCs.

CDR3 length: 13 residues. Germline V gene sequence: CDR1 MNHEY, CDR2 SVGAGI. V dropped 11 bases and J dropped 1; count of bases not matched to a gene: 5. The assay was immunoSEQ multiplex PCR, and TCRdb's table has in-frame clones only and misses some. The repertoire holds 200,000 to 250,000 clones, with approximately 91% as singletons. The sequence came from a woman aged 40 to 50 with acute or convalescent COVID-19. Sample: peripheral blood. The chain links TRBV6-5 to TRBJ1-5; 7 bases match TRBD1. In DNA, the CDR3 is TGTGCCTCCAGGGGGATGAGCAATCAGCCCCAGCATTTT. This gives the protein CASRGMSNQPQHF.